This T cell receptor (beta chain) was sequenced during a study of cytomegalovirus exposure and HLA in healthy donors. Study-level findings and limits: Common viral pathogens seemed to be connected with several of the most significant clusters, according to a later analysis. The study listed roughly 160 cytomegalovirus-associated TCR beta chains. The only immune exposure information that was available was CMV serostatus.

The V gene's germline CDR1 is SNHLY and CDR2 FYNNEI. This CDR3 region has 13 residues. The V and J ends lost 6 bases and 4 bases respectively, with 12 bases between them. This clone was seen a few times. Its antigen is as yet unknown. The PCR made use of 60 Vbeta and 13 Jbeta primers. Original data processing: The authors later counted 65 million to 90 million unique TCR beta chains, some 9.9 million of them shared. The table came from immunoSEQ multiplex PCR; TCRdb's copy has only in-frame clones and leaves some out. D and trimming were read from the DNA, whereas the V and J calls and clone size are those reported in that table. The sample consists of 130,000 or so clones, approximately 70% of them appearing once.

The specimen was PBMCs. J is TRBJ1-2 and V is TRBV2; D is possibly TRBD1 (5 bases). The source is a man aged 18 to 29 in good health and CMV-seronegative. The CDR3 loop reads CASRDRGGYGYTF. The CDR3 DNA is TGTGCCAGCAGGGATAGGGGCGGCTATGGCTACACCTTC.